This section outlines one T cell receptor (beta chain) sequence together with its context. The sample is drawn from a study of control samples from healthy donors and cancer patients. The method was immunoSEQ multiplex PCR; TCRdb's version includes in-frame clones alone and lacks a portion of them. The sample lists some 110,000 clones, more than 75% occurring once. Looked up from germline, CDR1 is SGHRS and CDR2 is YFSETQ. The V end was cut by 2 bases, the J end by 4 bases, with 6 bases between. This CDR3 contains 12 residues. The clonotype comes from a woman in her seventies in good health. Sequencing was done on a sample of blood. This chain joins TRBV5-1 and TRBJ1-2; no firm D call. This CDR3 is CASSLGLYGYTF. CDR3 DNA sequence: TGCGCCAGCAGCTTAGGGCTCTATGGCTACACCTTC.